This passage covers 31 T cell receptor beta chains from one sample sequenced in a study of cytomegalovirus exposure and HLA in healthy donors (dated by TCRdb to 2017 to 2019). Receptors were amplified or captured by the immunoSEQ multiplex PCR assay. For the multiplex PCR, a mixture combining 60 forward primers for TCR Vbeta segments and 13 reverse primers for TCR Jbeta segments was used. As stored in TCRdb, this immuneACCESS dataset retains in-frame rearrangements with V and J assigned. A fraction of the clones does not appear; measured against another copy, unresolved V genes explain less than half of the discrepancy, and the remainder lacks a known reason. This sample is represented by 150,000 to 200,000 clones; around 68% of them were singletons. The ten largest clonotypes hold roughly 2.9% of the sample. Sequenced input: PBMCs. These receptors all come from a man in his forties in good health and CMV-seronegative.

This clone was found a few times. The rearrangement links TRBV4-3 to TRBJ2-1; D may be TRBD2 (5 bases). CDR3 length: 14 residues. With 3 bases removed from V and 10 bases from J, the gap between germline ends came to 16 bases. Germline assignment: CDR1 LGHNA and CDR2 YSLEER. The CDR3 protein is CASSHKVEGVEQFF. The DNA of the CDR3 is TGCGCCAGCAGCCATAAAGTAGAGGGAGTGGAGCAGTTCTTC.

The chain carries TRBV27 and TRBJ2-3; 13 positions match TRBD2. Trimming removed 6 bases from V and 8 bases from J; junction bases left unmatched: 8. CDR1 MNHEY and CDR2 SMNVEV come from the germline V gene (reference sequence). The CDR3 totals 15 residues. The CDR3 reads CASRGTSGAHGTQYF. The CDR3, as DNA: TGTGCCAGCAGGGGGACTAGCGGGGCCCATGGTACGCAGTATTTT.

There are a few counts of this clone. The V gene is TRBV7-9, the J gene TRBJ2-1; D is perhaps TRBD2 (5 bases). V lost 8 bases and J 0 bases, leaving 17 bases between the germline ends. There are 16 residues in the CDR3. Germline V gene data show CDR1 as SEHNR and CDR2 as FQNEAQ (reference sequence). CDR3 amino acids: CASGESRGNSYNEQFF. CDR3 nucleotide sequence: TGTGCCAGCGGGGAATCCCGAGGGAACTCCTACAATGAGCAGTTCTTC.

The V and J genes are TRBV7-9 and TRBJ2-7; TRBD1 is a possible D gene (6 bases). Germline-derived CDR1 and CDR2 are SEHNR and FQNEAQ (reference sequence). There are 16 residues in the CDR3. With 5 bases removed from V and 6 bases from J, the gap between germline ends came to 23 bases. CDR3 in DNA: TGTGCCAGCAGCCGAATCCCCCCCCAGGGGATGAGCGAGCAGTACTTC. Translated, it gives CASSRIPPQGMSEQYF.

This clone was counted a few times. This chain joins TRBV7-2 and TRBJ2-2; 7 nucleotides line up with TRBD1. Trimming cost V 7 bases and J 6 bases; bases outside gene matches: 5. The length of the CDR3 is 13 residues. Germline CDR1 and CDR2: SGHTA and FQGNSA. The CDR3 here is CASTMQGAGELFF. DNA for the CDR3: TGTGCCAGCACCATGCAGGGGGCCGGGGAGCTGTTTTTT.

V usage is TRBV5-1 and J usage is TRBJ1-2, with D possibly TRBD1 on 5 matching bases. V lost 4 bases, J lost 4 bases, and 14 bases lay in between. The CDR3 loop spans 14 amino acids. The germline V gene has CDR1 SGHRS and CDR2 YFSETQ. The CDR3 is CASSADITLYGYTF. CDR3 in DNA: TGCGCCAGCAGCGCGGACATTACTCTCTATGGCTACACCTTC.

This chain connects TRBV7-9 to TRBJ2-7; 12 bases map to TRBD1. V lost 3 bases, J lost 5 bases, and 5 bases stayed unmatched. The CDR3 spans 15 residues. The germline CDR1 and CDR2 sequences are SEHNR and FQNEAQ (reference sequence). Here the CDR3 DNA reads TGTGCCAGCAGCTTCCCGGGACAGGGGGCCCACGAGCAGTACTTC. Its protein product is CASSFPGQGAHEQYF.

V usage is TRBV10-3 and J usage is TRBJ2-1; 10 nucleotides line up with TRBD2. The trim removed 8 bases at V and 6 bases at J, leaving 7 bases unmatched. Germline CDR1 is ENHRY and CDR2 is SYGVKD. The CDR3 consists of 14 residues. The CDR3 region is CAIASGSGVNEQFF. DNA for the CDR3: TGTGCCATCGCTAGCGGGAGCGGGGTCAATGAGCAGTTCTTC.

This chain connects TRBV5-6 to TRBJ1-4, with a possible D match to TRBD1 (6 bases). CDR3 length: 14 amino acids. Germline V lookup: CDR1 SGHDT, CDR2 YYEEEE. Trimming removed 4 bases from V and 5 bases from J, with 12 bases in between. CDR3 region: CASSHPGQNEKLFF. The CDR3 region has the DNA TGTGCCAGCAGCCATCCCGGACAGAATGAAAAACTGTTTTTT.

CDR3 sequence reads: CASSFFRTGGKYEQYF. The CDR3, as DNA: TGTGCCAGCAGTTTTTTCAGGACAGGGGGCAAATACGAGCAGTACTTC. This chain connects TRBV28 to TRBJ2-7; 11 positions agree with TRBD1. Germline lookup yields CDR1 MDHEN and CDR2 SYDVKM. V was clipped by 3 bases and J by 4 bases; unmatched bases: 8. The CDR3 has 16 amino acids.

This rearrangement joins TRBV25-1 to TRBJ2-3; D gene ambiguous. This CDR3 contains 14 residues. Trimming removed 1 base from V and 0 bases from J, with 5 bases in between. Germline CDR1 and CDR2: MGHDK and SYGVNS. The CDR3 sequence is CASSEWASTDTQYF. The DNA for the CDR3 is TGTGCCAGCAGTGAATGGGCGAGCACAGATACGCAGTATTTT.

The chain carries TRBV6-5 and TRBJ1-1; D remains unclear. The V and J ends lost 1 base and 7 bases respectively, with 7 bases between them. The V gene's germline CDR1 is MNHEY and CDR2 SVGAGI. The CDR3 loop spans 12 amino acids. The CDR3, as DNA: TGTGCCAGCAGTTACTGGGGAGTTGAAGCTTTCTTT. This translates into CASSYWGVEAFF.

A few counts support this clone. The rearrangement links TRBV5-6 to TRBJ1-5, with D tentatively TRBD1 (5 bases). The CDR3 consists of 13 residues. V was cut by 4 bases and J by 4 bases, with 9 bases left in between. CDR1 and CDR2 from the germline V gene are SGHDT and YYEEEE. The CDR3 protein is CASSQGQNQPQHF. The CDR3 DNA follows: TGTGCCAGCAGCCAGGGCCAGAATCAGCCCCAGCATTTT.

The V and J genes are TRBV10-3 and TRBJ1-1, with D possibly matching TRBD1 (6 bases). The germline CDR1 and CDR2 sequences are ENHRY and SYGVKD. Trimming stripped 4 bases from V and 5 bases from J, with 17 bases between. The CDR3 has 15 residues. DNA for the CDR3: TGTGCCATCAGTGGGGACACCGACCTGGGGACTGAAGCTTTCTTT. Its protein product is CAISGDTDLGTEAFF.

The V and J genes are TRBV14 and TRBJ2-2, with 14 bases aligning to TRBD2. V lost 2 bases, J lost 0 bases, and 11 bases stayed unmatched. Germline-derived CDR1 and CDR2 are SGHDN and FVKESK. CDR3 length: 21 amino acids. CDR3 DNA: TGTGCCAGCAGCCAAAGGCGACTAGCGGGAGGGCCGGGTGCGAACACCGGGGAGCTGTTTTTT. Translated: CASSQRRLAGGPGANTGELFF. The variable domain in full, with the rest retrieved from reference TRBV14 and TRBJ2-2, is EAGVTQFPSHSVIEKGQTVTLRCDPISGHDNLYWYRRVMGKEIKFLLHFVKESKQDESGMPNNRFLAERTGGTYSTLKVQPAELEDSGVYFCASSQRRLAGGPGANTGELFFGEGSRLTVL.

V gene TRBV12-2 combines with J gene TRBJ2-1; the D call in the table, TRBD2, was not verified against the DNA. TRBV12-2 represents a pseudogene. The CDR3 totals 17 residues. The CDR3 sequence: CASRLVNSGRPYNEQFF. The CDR3 bases are TGTGCAAGTCGCTTGGTGAATAGCGGGAGGCCTTACAATGAGCAGTTCTTC.

This chain connects TRBV9 to TRBJ2-2, with 10 bases that match TRBD2. CDR3 length equals 15 residues. Germline CDR1 reads SGDLS; CDR2 reads YYNGEE. The junction had 3 bases not matched to a gene; V was cut back by 0 bases and J by 7 bases. The CDR3 loop reads CASSVEAGGLGELFF. CDR3 bases: TGTGCCAGCAGCGTAGAAGCGGGAGGGCTCGGGGAGCTGTTTTTT.

This clone was seen only a few times. This sequence joins TRBV9 and TRBJ2-7, with 8 bases that match TRBD1. The CDR3 runs to 15 residues. V shed 3 bases, J shed 0 bases, and the junction held 5 bases outside the gene matches. The V gene's germline CDR1 is SGDLS and CDR2 YYNGEE. The CDR3: CASSERTGLSYEQYF. CDR3 sequence (DNA): TGTGCCAGCAGCGAAAGGACAGGGCTCTCCTACGAGCAGTACTTC. The full variable domain, rest sourced from reference TRBV9 and TRBJ2-7, is DSGVTQTPKHLITATGQRVTLRCSPRSGDLSVYWYQQSLDQGLQFLIQYYNGEERAKGNILERFSAQQFPDLHSELNLSSLELGDSALYFCASSERTGLSYEQYFGPGTRLTVT.

This clone is a singleton in its sample. The CDR3 DNA reads TGTGCCTGGAGTGGTAGGGGGGGATACGAGCAGTACTTC. Protein sequence: CAWSGRGGYEQYF. The chain uses TRBV30 and TRBJ2-7; D perhaps matches TRBD2 (7 bases). There are 13 residues in the CDR3. The V gene's germline CDR1 is GTSNPN and CDR2 SVGIG (reference sequence). The V and J ends lost 1 base and 4 bases respectively, with 11 bases between them.

V gene TRBV28 combines with J gene TRBJ1-1; no firm D call. CDR3 length: 14 residues. The V and J ends lost 5 bases and 1 base respectively, with 11 bases between them. The germline CDR1 and CDR2 sequences are MDHEN and SYDVKM. As DNA, the CDR3 is TGTGCCAGCAGTAGGGAGTGGAAGAACACTGAAGCTTTCTTT. Translating it yields CASSREWKNTEAFF.

The rearrangement uses TRBV7-9 and TRBJ2-1; TRBD1 matches 9 bases. CDR3 length: 16 amino acids. Germline-derived CDR1 and CDR2 are SEHNR and FQNEAQ (reference sequence). J gave up 9 bases and V 5 bases, and 14 bases lay outside the gene matches. The CDR3 coding sequence is TGTGCCAGCAGCCTGCTAGGGACAGGGCGGGTTGCTGAGCAGTTCTTC. This encodes CASSLLGTGRVAEQFF.

J is TRBJ2-3 and V is TRBV11-2; 9 bases match TRBD2. The CDR3 is 15 amino acids. V shed 3 bases and J 0 bases; nucleotides not matched to a gene: 1. Germline V lookup: CDR1 SGHAT, CDR2 FQNNGV. As DNA, the CDR3 is TGTGCCAGCAGCTTTAGCGGGAGAAGCACAGATACGCAGTATTTT. Residues: CASSFSGRSTDTQYF. The entire variable domain, with the rest obtained from reference TRBV11-2 and TRBJ2-3, is as follows: EAGVAQSPRYKIIEKRQSVAFWCNPISGHATLYWYQQILGQGPKLLIQFQNNGVVDDSQLPKDRFSAERLKGVDSTLKIQPAKLEDSAVYLCASSFSGRSTDTQYFGPGTRLTVL.

This clone was picked up a small number of times. The rearrangement joins TRBV5-5 to TRBJ2-1, with 11 bases aligning to TRBD2. This CDR3 is built from 15 residues. Germline CDR1 is SGHKS and CDR2 is YYEKEE (reference sequence). The V segment lost 5 bases and the J segment 4 bases; nucleotides outside the gene matches: 5. For the CDR3, the DNA is TGTGCCAGCAGTTCTGGACTAGCGGGTTACAATGAGCAGTTCTTC. Amino acid sequence: CASSSGLAGYNEQFF.

This clone was observed a few times. The gene calls are TRBV19 and TRBJ2-4, with 8 bases identical to TRBD1. CDR1 is LNHDA, CDR2 SQIVND, per germline (reference sequence). The ends lost 4 bases at V and 2 bases at J; junction bases unmatched: 4. This CDR3 is 15 amino acids long. The CDR3 DNA reads TGTGCCAGTAGTACGCCAGGGGGCCCCAAAAACATTCAGTACTTC. Its protein is CASSTPGGPKNIQYF.

The chain combines TRBV19 with TRBJ2-1; tentative D call: TRBD2 (5 bases). The germline gives CDR1 LNHDA, CDR2 SQIVND (reference sequence). V shed 5 bases and J shed 4 bases, with 18 bases lying between them. The CDR3 sequence is 16 residues long. The CDR3 DNA sequence: TGTGCCAGTAGTTCTTCTAGCCCCTCGGGGTACAATGAGCAGTTCTTC. It yields the protein CASSSSSPSGYNEQFF.

The V and J genes are TRBV15 and TRBJ2-7, with D possibly TRBD1 on 6 matching bases. CDR3 length: 16 amino acids. Germline CDR1 LNHNV, CDR2 YYDKDF (reference sequence). With 0 bases removed from V and 2 bases from J, the gap between germline ends came to 14 bases. CDR3: CATSRDLGAEPYEQYF. The CDR3 bases are TGTGCCACCAGCAGAGATTTGGGGGCCGAACCCTACGAGCAGTACTTC.

The rearrangement links TRBV5-1 to TRBJ1-5, with D uncertain. CDR3 length: 14 amino acids. Germline CDR1 and CDR2: SGHRS and YFSETQ. V dropped 0 bases and J dropped 6 bases, with 10 bases sitting between them. CDR3 sequence reads: CASSLDGSGQPQHF. DNA for the CDR3: TGCGCCAGCAGCTTGGATGGTTCGGGTCAGCCCCAGCATTTT.

On this clone itself: At one boundary the junction diverges from the germline segment, which might be a read error. The chain combines TRBV7-9 with TRBJ2-2; 12 bases fit TRBD2. CDR3 length equals 17 residues. The germline V gene has CDR1 SEHNR and CDR2 FQNEAQ (reference sequence). The CDR3 DNA is TGTTCCAGCAGCGGGGGACTAGCGGGTCTAAACACCGGGGAGCTGTTTTTT. Amino acid sequence: CSSSGGLAGLNTGELFF. Full variable domain (outside the CDR3, taken from reference TRBV7-9 and TRBJ2-2): DTGVSQNPRHKITKRGQNVTFRCDPISEHNRLYWYRQTLGQGPEFLTYFQNEAQLEKSRLLSDRFSAERPKGSFSTLEIQRTEQGDSAMYLCSSSGGLAGLNTGELFFGEGSRLTVL.

In this sample, this clone turned up a few times. The chain links TRBV29-1 to TRBJ2-1; possibly TRBD1 for D (6 bases). Germline V CDR1 and CDR2: SQVTM, ANQGSEA. V was shortened by 2 bases and J by 5 bases, with 16 bases between the two germline ends. The CDR3 is made up of 15 amino acids. DNA of the CDR3: TGCAGCGTTGAATGGGGGCGGCTAGGGGACAATGAGCAGTTCTTC. Residues: CSVEWGRLGDNEQFF.

This clone appeared a few times. The V gene is TRBV7-2, the J gene TRBJ2-7; 9 nucleotides align to TRBD2. Unmatched junction bases numbered 3, after V lost 4 bases and J lost 2 bases. The germline gives CDR1 SGHTA, CDR2 FQGNSA. The CDR3 length is 14 residues. The CDR3 sequence: CASSSSGITYEQYF. For the CDR3, the DNA is TGTGCCAGCAGCTCTAGCGGGATAACCTACGAGCAGTACTTC.

CDR3 residues: CASSVEGGENIQYF. CDR3 in DNA: TGTGCCAGCAGCGTAGAGGGGGGGGAAAACATTCAGTACTTC. The chain combines TRBV9 with TRBJ2-4, with D tentatively TRBD2 (7 bases). Trimming left V 0 bases short and J 5 bases short, with 9 bases between. This CDR3 is 14 amino acids long. Germline lookup yields CDR1 SGDLS and CDR2 YYNGEE.